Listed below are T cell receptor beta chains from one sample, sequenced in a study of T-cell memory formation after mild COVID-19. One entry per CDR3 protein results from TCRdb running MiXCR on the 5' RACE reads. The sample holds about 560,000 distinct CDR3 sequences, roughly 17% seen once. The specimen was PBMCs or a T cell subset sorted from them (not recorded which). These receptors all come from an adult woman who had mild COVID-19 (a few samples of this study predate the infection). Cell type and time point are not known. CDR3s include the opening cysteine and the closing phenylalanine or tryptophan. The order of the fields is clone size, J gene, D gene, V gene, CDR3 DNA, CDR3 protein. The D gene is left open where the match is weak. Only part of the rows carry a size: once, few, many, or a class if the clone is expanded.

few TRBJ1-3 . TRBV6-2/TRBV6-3 TGTGCCAGCATTCTCACAGTCCGAGCGCCCGGAAACACCATATATTTT CASILTVRAPGNTIYF
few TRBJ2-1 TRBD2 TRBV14 TGTGCCAGCAGCCCCCTAGTTAGCGGGGAGCCCGGCGATGAGCAGTTCTTC CASSPLVSGEPGDEQFF
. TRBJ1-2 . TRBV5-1 TGCGCCAGCAGCTTGAATCAGCAGTATGGCTACACCTTC CASSLNQQYGYTF
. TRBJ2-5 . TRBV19 TGTGCCACCTTGGACAGGGAGGGAGAGACCCAGTACTTC CATLDREGETQYF
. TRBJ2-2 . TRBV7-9 TGTGCCAGCAGCTATGAGGGGAGTCGAAGGACCGGGGAGCTGTTTTTT CASSYEGSRRTGELFF
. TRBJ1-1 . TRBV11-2 TGTGCCAGCAGAAGGGGGGGGCGCGGTCCTCAAGGTGAAGCTTTCTTT CASRRGGRGPQGEAFF
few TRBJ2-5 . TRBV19 TGTGCCAGTAGTATCGGTAGCGGAAATTTCCAAGAGACCCAGTACTTC CASSIGSGNFQETQYF
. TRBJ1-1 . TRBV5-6 TGTGCCAGCAGCGCAGGGGCAGCGGTGGCTTTCTTT CASSAGAAVAFF
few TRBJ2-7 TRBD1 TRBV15 TGTGCCACCAGCCCATCCCGGGACAGGCGGCTCTACGAGCAGTACTTC CATSPSRDRRLYEQYF
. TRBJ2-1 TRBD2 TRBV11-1 TGTGCCAGCAGCTCCCCGGGACTAGTCTACAATGAGCAGTTCTTC CASSSPGLVYNEQFF
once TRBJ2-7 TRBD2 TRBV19 TGTGCCAGTAGTATAGGCACTAGCGGGAGTTACGAGCAGTACTTC CASSIGTSGSYEQYF
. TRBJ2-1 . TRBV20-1 TGCAGTGCTAGTGTCAATGAGCAGTTCTTC CSASVNEQFF
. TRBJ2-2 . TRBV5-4 TGTGCCAGCAGCTTGGGTCAGGACACCGGGGAGCTGTTTTTT CASSLGQDTGELFF
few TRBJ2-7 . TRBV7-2 TGTGCCAGCAGCTGGCAACAGGGTGGGGTGGCCTACGAGCAGTACTTC CASSWQQGGVAYEQYF
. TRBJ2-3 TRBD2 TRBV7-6 TGTGCCAGCAGCTTATGGGCGGGAGCTTTCACAGATACGCAGTATTTT CASSLWAGAFTDTQYF
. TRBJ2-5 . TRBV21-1 TGTGCCAGCAGCAAAGCGGTAAAGCCAGGGGAGACCCAGTACTTC CASSKAVKPGETQYF
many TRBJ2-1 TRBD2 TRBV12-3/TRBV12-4 TGTGCCAGCAGGAGGACGAGCGGGAGTCGCCCCAATGAGCAGTTCTTC CASRRTSGSRPNEQFF
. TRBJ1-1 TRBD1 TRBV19 TGTGCCAGTAGGTCCCGGCCAGGGGGCGTAAAGAACACTGAAGCTTTCTTT CASRSRPGGVKNTEAFF
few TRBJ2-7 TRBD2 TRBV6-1 TGTGCCAGCAGTGAAAGGGAGGGCGCCGGTTCCTACGAGCAGTACTTC CASSEREGAGSYEQYF
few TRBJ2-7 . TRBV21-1 TGTGCCAGCAGCAAAGGGAGCAATAGCGGGAGGATGTACGAGCAGTACTTC CASSKGSNSGRMYEQYF
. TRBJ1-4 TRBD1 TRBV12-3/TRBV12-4 TGTGCCAGCAGTTCGACAGGGTATATCGAAAAACTGTTTTTT CASSSTGYIEKLFF
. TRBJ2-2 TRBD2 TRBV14 TGTGCCAGCAGCCAAGATCTGCTCGCGGGGGACACCGGGGAGCTGTTTTTT CASSQDLLAGDTGELFF
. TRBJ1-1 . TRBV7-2 TGTGCCAGCAGCCCCTTGGAGAGGAACACTGAAGCTTTCTTT CASSPLERNTEAFF
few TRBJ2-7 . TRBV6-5 TGTGCCAGCAGCCGAAGTCAGGACGAGCAGTACTTC CASSRSQDEQYF
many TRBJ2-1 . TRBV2 TGTGCCAGCAGAGAGGAGGGCTCCTACAATGAGCAGTTCTTC CASREEGSYNEQFF
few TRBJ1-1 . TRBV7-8 TGTGCCACCAGGAACCTTGGGACCACTGAAGCTTTCTTT CATRNLGTTEAFF
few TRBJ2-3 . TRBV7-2 TGTGCCAGCAGAGCGAACACAGATACGCAGTATTTT CASRANTDTQYF
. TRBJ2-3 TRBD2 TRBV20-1 TGCAGTGCCCCCGGGGAGGGAATGGGCACAGATACGCAGTATTTT CSAPGEGMGTDTQYF
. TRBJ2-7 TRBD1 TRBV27 TGTGCCAGCAGTAAGCGACAGGGGGCGACTAACGAGCAGTACTTC CASSKRQGATNEQYF
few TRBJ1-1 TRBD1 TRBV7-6 TGTGCCAGCAGCCCGCGACAGGGGGCAACGAACACTGAAGCTTTCTTT CASSPRQGATNTEAFF
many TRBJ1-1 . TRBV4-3 TGCGCCAGCAGCCAAGTCCGGGGTTTGGGCACTGAAGCTTTCTTT CASSQVRGLGTEAFF
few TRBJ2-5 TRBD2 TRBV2 TGTGCCAGCAGCAGAGCGGGGGTCTCACAAGAGACCCAGTACTTC CASSRAGVSQETQYF
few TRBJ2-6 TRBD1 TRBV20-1 TGCAGCATAGGACAGGTTGGAGCCAACGTCCTGACTTTC CSIGQVGANVLTF